This section outlines one TCR beta chain sequence together with its context. Clones were read by immunoSEQ multiplex PCR, and TCRdb kept only the in-frame ones, dropping some. Here the sample spans under 2,500 clones, approximately 88% being singletons. This sample is part of a study of immune cell composition in non-small cell lung cancer. The receptor's source is a human donor with non-small cell lung cancer. Sequenced: lung tumor tissue.

CDR3 coding DNA: TGTGCCAGCAGCTCCGGACAGGGGGCTAGAGCTGGAAACACCATATATTTT. This encodes CASSSGQGARAGNTIYF. The rearrangement links TRBV7-2 to TRBJ1-3, with TRBD1 identical over 11 bases. V lost 4 bases to trimming and J lost 2 bases; unmatched junction nucleotides: 7. The germline V gene encodes CDR1 SGHTA and CDR2 FQGNSA. CDR3 length equals 17 residues. Full variable domain (remainder filled in from reference TRBV7-2 and TRBJ1-3): GAGVSQSPSNKVTEKGKDVELRCDPISGHTALYWYRQSLGQGLEFLIYFQGNSAPDKSGLPSDRFSAERTGGSVSTLTIQRTQQEDSAVYLCASSSGQGARAGNTIYFGEGSWLTVV.